The source of this T cell receptor beta chain is a study of blood T cell repertoires in COVID-19. Per the original data handling: Estimation of nucleated cell counts relied on the amplification of reference gene primers. Here immunoSEQ multiplex PCR was the method, and the copy in TCRdb shows in-frame clones only, minus some. That table supplies the V and J calls and clone size; D and trimming were determined from the DNA. This table holds roughly 200,000 clones, about nine tenths found once. The receptor comes from a man aged 25-45 years in a cohort exposed to, infected with or recovered from COVID-19 (not recorded which). Sequenced input: PBMCs or T cells enriched from blood (not recorded which).

The CDR3 loop reads CASAIREGELNTGELFF. The CDR3, as DNA: TGTGCTAGTGCTATACGGGAGGGGGAACTCAACACCGGGGAGCTGTTTTTT. The chain joins TRBV12-5 to TRBJ2-2, with TRBD2 matching over 8 bases. CDR1 and CDR2 from the germline V gene are LGHNT and FRNRAP. The CDR3 covers 17 residues. V trimming: 7 bases; J trimming: 2 bases; junction bases outside the gene matches: 12. Based on the CDR3 plus reference TRBV12-5 and TRBJ2-2, the full variable domain is DARVTQTPRHKVTEMGQEVTMRCQPILGHNTVFWYRQTMMQGLELLAYFRNRAPLDDSGMPKDRFSAEMPDATLATLKIQPSEPRDSAVYFCASAIREGELNTGELFFGEGSRLTVL.